This T cell receptor beta chain was sequenced in a study of cytomegalovirus exposure and HLA in healthy donors. The CDR3 has 16 residues. The V gene end was trimmed by 0 bases and the J gene end by 2 bases; junction bases not matched to a gene: 7. Germline assignment: CDR1 SGHRS and CDR2 YFSETQ. Study observations and caveats: Most of the CMV-associated TCR beta chains (in a later analysis) appeared to be HLA-restricted. Donors belonging to an Asian-associated ancestry cluster reportedly showed fewer N-insertions in productive TCRs than the roughly 670-donor mean, according to what a later analysis found.

Details on this clone: The antigen is not known.

The PCR made use of 60 Vbeta and 13 Jbeta primers. Profiled with immunoSEQ multiplex PCR; TCRdb holds only in-frame clones, not every one. The sample records over 100,000 clones, around 77% being singletons. The TCR sequence derives from a man in his forties in good health and CMV-seropositive. Sequenced sample: PBMCs. This chain joins TRBV5-1 and TRBJ1-2, with TRBD1 matching over 7 bases. CDR3 DNA sequence: TGCGCCAGCAGCTTGGACAGGGGCTTGGGAAACTATGGCTACACCTTC. Its translation is CASSLDRGLGNYGYTF.